The 18 T cell receptor beta chains below were found in one sample sequenced in a study of tumor-infiltrating lymphocytes in oesophageal squamous cell carcinoma. Via MiXCR, TCRdb re-called the PCR reads, giving one row per CDR3 protein. The profile shows some 15,000 distinct CDR3 sequences, around 51% of them singletons. Sequencing input: esophageal tumor tissue. The receptors were sampled from a female donor with esophageal squamous cell carcinoma.

The chain combines TRBV7-3 with TRBJ2-5, with TRBD1 as a possible D gene (6 bases). With the DNA end fitting TRBJ1-2 better, the J assignment may be wrong. The CDR3 has 15 residues. Germline CDR1 reads SGHTA; CDR2 reads FQGTGA. The CDR3 nucleotides are TGTGCCAGCAGCTTAACGATTGGGGACAAAACTGGCTACACCTTC. Encoded protein: CASSLTIGDKTGYTF.

There are a few counts of this clonotype. One junction end disagrees with the germline gene, perhaps due to a read error. DNA for the CDR3: TGTGCTAGCAGCCCGACAGGGGGAGGAGAGACCCAGTACTTC. Translated, it gives CASSPTGGGETQYF. This chain links TRBV7-6 with TRBJ2-5, with 9 bases lining up with TRBD1. This CDR3 comprises 14 residues. Germline CDR1 SGHVS, CDR2 FNYEAQ.

This clonotype was observed a handful of times. This rearrangement joins TRBV9 to TRBJ1-2; the D is unclear. CDR3 length: 13 amino acids. Trimming pared 4 bases from V and 1 base from J, leaving 8 bases between. Germline CDR1 is SGDLS and CDR2 is YYNGEE. The CDR3 DNA is TGTGCCAGCAGCACGACGGTTAACTATGGCTACACCTTC. It is translated as CASSTTVNYGYTF.

The rearrangement joins TRBV24-1 to TRBJ2-3; 15 bases align to TRBD2. After removal of 5 bases from V and 1 base from J, the junction contained 6 bases not matched to a gene. This CDR3 is 18 amino acids long. CDR1 and CDR2 (germline): KGHDR, SFDVKD. The CDR3: CATSGTSGGAWGTDTQYF. Written as DNA, the CDR3 is TGTGCCACCAGTGGGACTAGCGGGGGGGCCTGGGGCACAGATACGCAGTATTTT.

The chain recombines TRBV12-3 or TRBV12-4 with TRBJ2-1; D gene uncertain. V lost 4 bases, J lost 0 bases, and 7 bases lay in between. CDR3 length: 14 amino acids. The CDR3 sequence is CASSYVSSYNEQFF. DNA of the CDR3: TGTGCCAGCAGTTACGTCAGCTCCTACAATGAGCAGTTCTTC.

In its sample, this clonotype is medium-sized (0.01 to 0.1%). The chain uses TRBV6-1 and TRBJ2-3, with no clear D. The CDR3 sequence is 14 residues long. Germline values: CDR1 MNHNS, CDR2 SASEGT. The CDR3, as DNA: TGTGTTAGCTCAAAAGGTTCTTCGGGAGATACGCAGTATTTT. This sequence encodes CVSSKGSSGDTQYF.

The table lists this clonotype with many counts. The V call is TRBV28, the J call TRBJ2-7; tentative D call: TRBD1 (5 bases). CDR1 is MDHEN, CDR2 SYDVKM, per germline. Trimming pared 3 bases from V and 1 base from J, leaving 10 bases between. CDR3 length: 14 residues. The CDR3, as DNA: TGTGCCAGCAGTTTTGGACACCTGTCCTACGAGCAGTACTTC. Its translation: CASSFGHLSYEQYF.

In its sample, this clonotype was seen many times. The rearrangement joins TRBV19 to TRBJ2-1, with D perhaps matching TRBD2 (6 bases). CDR3 length: 14 amino acids. Germline V gene data show CDR1 as LNHDA and CDR2 as SQIVND (reference sequence). V lost 5 bases and J lost 6, with 14 bases in between. CDR3 amino acids: CASSLLASGNEQFF. Here the CDR3 DNA reads TGTGCCAGTAGTTTACTAGCCTCGGGCAATGAGCAGTTCTTC. Together with reference TRBV19 and TRBJ2-1, the CDR3 gives the full variable domain: DGGITQSPKYLFRKEGQNVTLSCEQNLNHDAMYWYRQDPGQGLRLIYYSQIVNDFQKGDIAEGYSVSREKKESFPLTVTSAQKNPTAFYLCASSLLASGNEQFFGPGTRLTVL.

V usage is TRBV25-1 and J usage is TRBJ2-5; D gene unclear. Germline V gene lookup returns CDR1 MGHDK and CDR2 SYGVNS. Trimming pared 1 base from V and 5 bases from J, leaving 11 bases between. The CDR3 is 14 residues long. In DNA form, the CDR3 reads TGTGCCAGCAGTGAATTTACGACGTGGGAGACCCAGTACTTC. Protein product: CASSEFTTWETQYF. The whole variable domain, filled in from reference TRBV25-1 and TRBJ2-5, reads EADIYQTPRYLVIGTGKKITLECSQTMGHDKMYWYQQDPGMELHLIHYSYGVNSTEKGDLSSESTVSRIRTEHFPLTLESARPSHTSQYLCASSEFTTWETQYFGPGTRLLVL.

The genes are TRBV7-6 and TRBJ1-2, with TRBD1 identical over 10 bases. V lost 4 bases, J lost 4 bases, and 3 bases stayed unmatched. This CDR3 spans 14 amino acids. The germline V gene encodes CDR1 SGHVS and CDR2 FNYEAQ. CDR3 loop: CASSWDRGLYGYTF. In DNA, the CDR3 is TGTGCCAGCAGCTGGGACAGGGGACTCTATGGCTACACCTTC.

The rearrangement joins TRBV11-2 to TRBJ2-3, with D maybe TRBD2 (6 bases). The J call may be mistaken, given a closer DNA end match to TRBJ2-1. CDR1 and CDR2 from the germline V gene are SGHAT and FQNNGV. The CDR3 loop spans 15 amino acids. The CDR3 nucleotides read TGTGCCAGCAGCGGGGGAGGCGGACGATACAATGAGCAGTTCTTC. This encodes CASSGGGGRYNEQFF.

This chain's CDR3 is CASSSRTGNTEAFF. CDR3 nucleotides: TGTGCCAGCAGCTCAAGGACAGGGAACACTGAAGCTTTCTTT. The chain couples TRBV11-2 to TRBJ1-1; 7 nucleotides match TRBD1. Per germline, CDR1 SGHAT and CDR2 FQNNGV. V was clipped by 4 bases and J by 1 base; unmatched bases: 3. This CDR3 is 14 amino acids long.

V is TRBV7-2 and J is TRBJ2-1; D call uncertain. The CDR3 extends over 11 amino acids. The V gene lost 2 bases and the J gene lost 8 bases, with 4 bases spanning the gap. CDR1 and CDR2 from the germline V gene are SGHTA and FQGNSA. Here the CDR3 reads CASSLRHEQFF. CDR3 bases: TGTGCCAGCAGCTTACGGCATGAGCAGTTCTTC.

The chain employs TRBV7-2 and TRBJ2-4; the match to TRBD2 covers 10 bases. V lost 5 bases and J lost 0; bases outside the gene matches: 4. The CDR3 covers 16 residues. Germline assignment: CDR1 SGHTA and CDR2 FQGNSA. The CDR3 sequence: CASSIRLAGAKNIQYF. The CDR3 nucleotides are TGTGCCAGCAGCATACGACTAGCGGGAGCCAAAAACATTCAGTACTTC.

In the case of this clonotype: One end of the junction varies from germline; a read error may be responsible. The V and J genes are TRBV7-9 and TRBJ2-1; D unclear. The CDR3 totals 15 residues. The V gene's germline CDR1 is SEHNR and CDR2 FQNEAQ (reference sequence). In DNA, the CDR3 is TGTGCCAGCAGCTTAGTTGACCTTCCTTTGGGATCGAATAACTTC. It encodes CASSLVDLPLGSNNF.

This clonotype was recorded a few times. This could be a read error, since a much larger clone is one nucleotide away. This chain connects TRBV5-1 to TRBJ2-7; no reliable D call. Trimming left V 0 bases short and J 7 bases short, with 14 bases between. The CDR3 covers 14 residues. The V gene's germline CDR1 is SGHRS and CDR2 YFSETQ. The DNA for the CDR3 is TGCGCCAGCAGCTTGGAGCTAGTTAAAAATGAGCAGTACTTC. It encodes CASSLELVKNEQYF.

V gene TRBV10-3 combines with J gene TRBJ1-4; 7 bases line up with TRBD1. The length of the CDR3 is 16 residues. J lost 8 bases, V lost 3 bases, and 12 bases had no gene match. The germline CDR1 and CDR2 sequences are ENHRY and SYGVKD. The CDR3 is CAISDRGVGYEEKLFF. The CDR3 nucleotides read TGTGCCATCAGTGACAGGGGGGTAGGTTACGAGGAAAAACTGTTTTTT.

The rearrangement uses TRBV28 and TRBJ2-7; perhaps TRBD1 as D (7 bases). Per germline, CDR1 MDHEN and CDR2 SYDVKM. The CDR3 covers 13 residues. Deletions cut 7 bases from V and 5 bases from J, with 15 bases between. For the CDR3, the DNA is TGTGCCAGCACCGACAGGGAGGTGAACGAGCAGTACTTC. Amino acid sequence: CASTDREVNEQYF.